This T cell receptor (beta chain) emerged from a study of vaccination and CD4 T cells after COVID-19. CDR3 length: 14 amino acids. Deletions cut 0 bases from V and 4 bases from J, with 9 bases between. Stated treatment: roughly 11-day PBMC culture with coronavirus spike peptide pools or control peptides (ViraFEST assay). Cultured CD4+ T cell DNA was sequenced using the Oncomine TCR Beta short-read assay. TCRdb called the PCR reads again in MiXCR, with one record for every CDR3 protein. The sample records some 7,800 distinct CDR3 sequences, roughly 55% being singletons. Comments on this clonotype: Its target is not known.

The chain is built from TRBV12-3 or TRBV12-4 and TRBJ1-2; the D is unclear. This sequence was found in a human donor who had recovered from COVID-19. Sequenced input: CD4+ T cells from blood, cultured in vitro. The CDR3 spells CASSLAHSTYGYTF. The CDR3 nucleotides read TGTGCCAGCAGTTTAGCGCATTCCACCTATGGCTACACCTTC.